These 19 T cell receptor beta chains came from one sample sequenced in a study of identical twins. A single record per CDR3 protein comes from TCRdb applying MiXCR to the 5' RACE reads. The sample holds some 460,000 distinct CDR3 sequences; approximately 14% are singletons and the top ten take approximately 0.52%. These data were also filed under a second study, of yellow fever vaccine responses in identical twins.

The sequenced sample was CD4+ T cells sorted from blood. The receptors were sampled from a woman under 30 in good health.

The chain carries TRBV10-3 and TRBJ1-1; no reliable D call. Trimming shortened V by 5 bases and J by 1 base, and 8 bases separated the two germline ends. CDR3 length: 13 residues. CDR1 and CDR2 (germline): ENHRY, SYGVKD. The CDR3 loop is CAISKGPNTEAFF. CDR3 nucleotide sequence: TGTGCCATCAGTAAGGGCCCGAACACTGAAGCTTTCTTT.

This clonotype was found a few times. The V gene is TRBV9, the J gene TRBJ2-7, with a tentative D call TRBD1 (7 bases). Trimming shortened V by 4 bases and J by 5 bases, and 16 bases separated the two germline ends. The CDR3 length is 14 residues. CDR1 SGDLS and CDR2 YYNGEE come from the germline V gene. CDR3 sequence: CASSPGGTANEQYF. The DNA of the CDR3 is TGTGCCAGCAGCCCGGGCGGGACAGCCAACGAGCAGTACTTC.

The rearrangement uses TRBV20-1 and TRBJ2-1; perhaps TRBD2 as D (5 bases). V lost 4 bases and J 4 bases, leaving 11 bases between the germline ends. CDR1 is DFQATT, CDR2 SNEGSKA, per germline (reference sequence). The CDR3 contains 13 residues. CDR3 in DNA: TGCAGTGCTACCAATACTAGATACAATGAGCAGTTCTTC. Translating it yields CSATNTRYNEQFF.

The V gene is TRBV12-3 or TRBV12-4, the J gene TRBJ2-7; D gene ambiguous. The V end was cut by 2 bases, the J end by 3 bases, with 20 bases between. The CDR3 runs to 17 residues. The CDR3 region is CASSLTDGSIGNYEQYF. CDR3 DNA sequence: TGTGCCAGCAGTTTAACCGACGGATCCATAGGCAACTACGAGCAGTACTTC.

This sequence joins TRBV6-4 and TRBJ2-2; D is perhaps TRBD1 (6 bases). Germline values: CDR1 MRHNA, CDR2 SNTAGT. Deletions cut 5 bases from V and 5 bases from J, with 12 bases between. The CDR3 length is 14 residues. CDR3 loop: CASSRTVVTGELFF. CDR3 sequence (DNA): TGTGCCAGCAGTCGGACAGTGGTGACCGGGGAGCTGTTTTTT.

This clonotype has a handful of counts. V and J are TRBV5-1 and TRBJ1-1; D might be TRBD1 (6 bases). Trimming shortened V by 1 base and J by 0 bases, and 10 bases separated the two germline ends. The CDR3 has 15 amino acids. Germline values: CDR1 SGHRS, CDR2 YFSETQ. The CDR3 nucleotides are TGCGCCAGCAGCTTGCAGGACAGTATGAACACTGAAGCTTTCTTT. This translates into CASSLQDSMNTEAFF.

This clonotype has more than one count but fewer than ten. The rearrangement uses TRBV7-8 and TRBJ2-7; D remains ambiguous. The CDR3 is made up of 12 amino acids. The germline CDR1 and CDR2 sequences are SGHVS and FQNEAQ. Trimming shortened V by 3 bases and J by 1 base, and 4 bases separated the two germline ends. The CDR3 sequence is CASSFRSYEQYF. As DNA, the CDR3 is TGTGCCAGCAGCTTCAGGTCCTACGAGCAGTACTTC.

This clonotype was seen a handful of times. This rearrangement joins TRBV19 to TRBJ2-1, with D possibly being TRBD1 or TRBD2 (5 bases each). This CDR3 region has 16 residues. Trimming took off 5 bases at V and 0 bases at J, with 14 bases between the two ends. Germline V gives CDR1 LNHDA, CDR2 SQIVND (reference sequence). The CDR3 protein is CASSVRGSSSYNEQFF. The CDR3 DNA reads TGTGCCAGTAGTGTGAGGGGTTCGAGCTCCTACAATGAGCAGTTCTTC.

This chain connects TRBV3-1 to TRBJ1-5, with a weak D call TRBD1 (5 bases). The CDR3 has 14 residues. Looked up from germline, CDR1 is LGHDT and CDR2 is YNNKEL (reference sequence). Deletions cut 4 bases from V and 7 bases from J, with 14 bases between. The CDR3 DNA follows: TGTGCCAGCAGCCCAGAGCAGGGACGACAGCCCCAGCATTTT. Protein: CASSPEQGRQPQHF.

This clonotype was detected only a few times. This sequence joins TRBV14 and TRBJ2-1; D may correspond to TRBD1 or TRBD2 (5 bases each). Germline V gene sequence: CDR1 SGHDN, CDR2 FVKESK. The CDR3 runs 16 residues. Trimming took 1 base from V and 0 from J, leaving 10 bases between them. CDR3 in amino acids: CASSQVRGPSYNEQFF. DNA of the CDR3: TGTGCCAGCAGCCAAGTAAGGGGACCCTCCTACAATGAGCAGTTCTTC.

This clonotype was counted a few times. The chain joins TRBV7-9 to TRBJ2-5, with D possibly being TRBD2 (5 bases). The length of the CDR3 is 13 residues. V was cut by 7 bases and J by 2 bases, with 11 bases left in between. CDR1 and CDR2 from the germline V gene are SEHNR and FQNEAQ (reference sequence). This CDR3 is CASTRLAQETQYF. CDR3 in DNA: TGTGCCAGCACCAGGCTAGCACAAGAGACCCAGTACTTC.

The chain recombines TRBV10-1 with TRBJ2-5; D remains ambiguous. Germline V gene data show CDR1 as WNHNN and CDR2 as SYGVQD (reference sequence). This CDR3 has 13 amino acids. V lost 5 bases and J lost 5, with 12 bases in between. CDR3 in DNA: TGCGCCAGCAGTTCCCAAGTTGGTGAGACCCAGTACTTC. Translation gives CASSSQVGETQYF.

The CDR3: CASSPIAGFYNEQFF. Here the CDR3 DNA reads TGTGCCAGCTCACCGATAGCGGGTTTTTACAATGAGCAGTTCTTC. The chain recombines TRBV18 with TRBJ2-1; 7 bases align to TRBD2. The CDR3 totals 15 residues. Germline lookup yields CDR1 KGHSH and CDR2 LQKENI. The J segment lost 4 bases and the V segment lost 3 bases, leaving 6 bases of the junction unmatched.

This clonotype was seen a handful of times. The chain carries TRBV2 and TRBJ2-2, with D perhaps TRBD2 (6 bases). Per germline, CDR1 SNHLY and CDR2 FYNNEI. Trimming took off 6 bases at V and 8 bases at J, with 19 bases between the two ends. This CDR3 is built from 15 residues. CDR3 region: CASRAGTAFPGELFF. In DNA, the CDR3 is TGTGCCAGCAGAGCCGGGACTGCATTTCCGGGGGAGCTGTTTTTT.

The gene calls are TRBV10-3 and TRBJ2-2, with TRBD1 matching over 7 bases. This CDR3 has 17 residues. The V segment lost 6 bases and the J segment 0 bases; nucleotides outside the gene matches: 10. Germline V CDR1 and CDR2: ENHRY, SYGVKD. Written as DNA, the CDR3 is TGTGCCATCAGCGCCGGGACAGCACTCGCGAACACCGGGGAGCTGTTTTTT. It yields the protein CAISAGTALANTGELFF.

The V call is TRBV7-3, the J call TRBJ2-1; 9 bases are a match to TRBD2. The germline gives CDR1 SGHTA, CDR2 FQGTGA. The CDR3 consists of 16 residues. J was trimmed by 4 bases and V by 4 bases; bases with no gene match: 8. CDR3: CASSSPLAGIYNEQFF. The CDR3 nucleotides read TGTGCCAGCAGCTCTCCCCTAGCGGGGATTTACAATGAGCAGTTCTTC. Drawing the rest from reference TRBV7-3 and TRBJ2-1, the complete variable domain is GAGVSQTPSNKVTEKGKYVELRCDPISGHTALYWYRQSLGQGPEFLIYFQGTGAADDSGLPNDRFFAVRPEGSVSTLKIQRTERGDSAVYLCASSSPLAGIYNEQFFGPGTRLTVL.

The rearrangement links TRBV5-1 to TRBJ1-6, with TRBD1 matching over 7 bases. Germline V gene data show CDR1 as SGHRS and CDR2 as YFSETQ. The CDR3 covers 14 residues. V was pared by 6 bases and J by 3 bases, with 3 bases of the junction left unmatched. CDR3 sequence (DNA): TGCGCCAGCAAACGGGACAGCTATAATTCACCCCTCCACTTT. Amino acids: CASKRDSYNSPLHF.

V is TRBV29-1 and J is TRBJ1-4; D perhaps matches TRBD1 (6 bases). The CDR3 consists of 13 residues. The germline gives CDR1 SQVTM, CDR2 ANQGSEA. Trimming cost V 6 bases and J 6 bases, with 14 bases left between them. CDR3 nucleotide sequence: TGCAGCGTCATGACAGGCGGCGATGAAAAACTGTTTTTT. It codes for CSVMTGGDEKLFF. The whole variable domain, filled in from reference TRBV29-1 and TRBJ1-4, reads SAVISQKPSRDICQRGTSLTIQCQVDSQVTMMFWYRQQPGQSLTLIATANQGSEATYESGFVIDKFPISRPNLTFSTLTVSNMSPEDSSIYLCSVMTGGDEKLFFGSGTQLSVL.

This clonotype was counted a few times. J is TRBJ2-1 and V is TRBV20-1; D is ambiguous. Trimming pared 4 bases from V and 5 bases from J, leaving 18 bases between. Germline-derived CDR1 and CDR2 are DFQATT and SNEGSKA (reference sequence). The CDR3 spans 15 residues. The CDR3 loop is CSATLSRNLNNEQFF. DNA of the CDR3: TGCAGTGCTACTCTTTCCCGGAACCTAAACAATGAGCAGTTCTTC.